This T cell receptor (beta chain) stems from a study of T cell repertoires in cytomegalovirus infection. General study points: Accumulated public TCR beta family frequency recognized individuals carrying CMV together with the relevant HLA.

This clonotype occurred many times. The antigen is unknown. V lost 2 bases to trimming and J lost 1 base, with 5 bases between them. CDR3 length: 13 residues. Germline V gives CDR1 LGHNT, CDR2 FRNRAP. In TCRdb, the reads were re-called with MiXCR into one record per CDR3 protein. The table shows fewer than 200,000 distinct CDR3 sequences, with approximately 15% occurring only once. Input material: PBMCs. The sequence was collected from a human donor in good health (CMV status not recorded). Some clones in this sample may be carry-over from other donors' samples. The gene calls are TRBV12-5 and TRBJ1-1, with no clear D. CDR3: CASGLKENTEAFF. Written as DNA, the CDR3 is TGTGCTAGTGGTTTGAAGGAGAACACTGAAGCTTTCTTT.